This TCR beta chain was sequenced in a study of cytomegalovirus exposure and HLA in healthy donors. Broader study findings: A later analysis linked a missense variant in DCLRE1C to the trimming of TCR beta V and J genes. A cluster of highly shared sequence variants was likely a sequencing artifact. The study assumed roughly uniform donor sequencing depth for presence/absence analyses. Published work reported that the classifier diagnosed cytomegalovirus status with high specificity and sensitivity.

Trimming cost V 3 bases and J 5 bases; bases outside gene matches: 8. From germline, CDR1 is SGHRS and CDR2 YFSETQ. The CDR3 totals 15 residues. In the PCR, 60 Vbeta and 13 Jbeta primers were used. TCRdb keeps only in-frame clones here, not all; method: immunoSEQ multiplex PCR. Of 130,000 to 150,000 clones listed, around three quarters were seen once; the top ten hold under 7.5%. The table lists this clone with a count of one. Its antigen is unidentified. Sequenced sample: PBMCs. The chain uses TRBV5-1 and TRBJ2-5; 9 positions agree with TRBD1. The TCR comes from a man between 35 and 55 years old in good health and CMV-seropositive. In nucleotides, the CDR3 is TGCGCCAGCAGCTGGGGACAGGGTTCGGGGGAGACCCAGTACTTC. Amino acid sequence: CASSWGQGSGETQYF.